These 10 T cell receptor beta chains were sequenced from one sample in a study of control samples from healthy donors and cancer patients. The table came from immunoSEQ multiplex PCR; TCRdb's copy has only in-frame clones and leaves some out. The data show approximately 120,000 clones, around 86% seen once. The source material was blood. Receptors were obtained from a man in his forties or fifties in good health.

The chain carries TRBV27 and TRBJ1-5; possible D gene TRBD1, 6 bases. There are 18 residues in the CDR3. CDR1 and CDR2 (germline): MNHEY, SMNVEV (reference sequence). V shed 5 bases and J shed 1 base, with 21 bases lying between them. The CDR3 DNA follows: TGTGCCAGCAGTCCTGACAGGCCTTTTAGAATCAGCAATCAGCCCCAGCATTTT. Encoded protein: CASSPDRPFRISNQPQHF.

This chain connects TRBV2 to TRBJ2-5, with a tentative D call TRBD1 (6 bases). CDR1 is SNHLY and CDR2 is FYNNEI in the germline V gene. V lost 8 bases and J lost 5, with 15 bases in between. This CDR3 comprises 13 residues. The DNA of the CDR3 is TGTGCCAGCGGAGTAACAGGGCCCGAGACCCAGTACTTC. Amino acid sequence: CASGVTGPETQYF.

V and J are TRBV19 and TRBJ1-1; D remains ambiguous. The CDR3 has 14 amino acids. Trimming took off 1 base at V and 4 bases at J, with 10 bases between the two ends. Germline CDR1 and CDR2: LNHDA and SQIVND (reference sequence). CDR3 amino acids: CASSIGGGGTEAFF. In nucleotides, the CDR3 is TGTGCCAGTAGTATAGGGGGAGGCGGCACTGAAGCTTTCTTT.

This chain links TRBV7-2 with TRBJ2-7; 12 bases match TRBD1. With 5 bases clipped from V and 3 bases from J, the junction kept 8 bases outside the gene matches. The V gene's germline CDR1 is SGHTA and CDR2 FQGNSA. CDR3 size: 16 residues. The CDR3 DNA reads as TGTGCCAGCAGCACTTGGGGGACAGGGGGCGGCTACGAGCAGTACTTC. Amino acids: CASSTWGTGGGYEQYF.

This chain joins TRBV9 and TRBJ2-3; 8 nucleotides match TRBD2. V shed 3 bases and J 1 base; nucleotides not matched to a gene: 4. CDR3 length equals 15 residues. The germline CDR1 and CDR2 sequences are SGDLS and YYNGEE. The CDR3 DNA reads TGTGCCAGCAGCGCCGGGACTAGGGGCACAGATACGCAGTATTTT. Residues: CASSAGTRGTDTQYF. Full variable domain (rest looked up from reference TRBV9 and TRBJ2-3): DSGVTQTPKHLITATGQRVTLRCSPRSGDLSVYWYQQSLDQGLQFLIQYYNGEERAKGNILERFSAQQFPDLHSELNLSSLELGDSALYFCASSAGTRGTDTQYFGPGTRLTVL.

This clone appeared once. Germline and junction disagree at one end, which may indicate a read error. The V call is TRBV20-1, the J call TRBJ1-1, with D hard to call. Per germline, CDR1 DFQATT and CDR2 SNEGSKA (reference sequence). The CDR3 contains 8 residues. The CDR3 spells CSAREAFF. CDR3 bases: TGCAGTGCTCGAGAAGCTTTCTTT.

The chain joins TRBV2 to TRBJ1-5; D is uncertain. CDR1 and CDR2 from the germline V gene are SNHLY and FYNNEI. Trimming shortened V by 6 bases and J by 0 bases, and 12 bases separated the two germline ends. This CDR3 contains 15 residues. The CDR3 reads CASRARFFSNQPQHF. The DNA of the CDR3 is TGTGCCAGCAGAGCCCGTTTTTTTAGCAATCAGCCCCAGCATTTT.

The J gene is TRBJ2-1, the V gene TRBV5-1, with 10 bases aligning to TRBD1. The germline V gene encodes CDR1 SGHRS and CDR2 YFSETQ. The trim removed 3 bases at V and 7 bases at J, leaving 4 bases unmatched. The CDR3 has 14 residues. The CDR3 spells CASSSPGQGNEQFF. The DNA for the CDR3 is TGCGCCAGCAGCTCCCCGGGACAGGGGAATGAGCAGTTCTTC.

V gene TRBV14 combines with J gene TRBJ2-5, with 7 bases that match TRBD1. J lost 1 base, V lost 5 bases, and 7 bases had no gene match. The length of the CDR3 is 15 residues. In germline, CDR1 is SGHDN, CDR2 FVKESK. This CDR3 is CASSSYRGPQETQYF. CDR3 coding DNA: TGTGCCAGCAGCTCTTACAGGGGCCCCCAAGAGACCCAGTACTTC.

The chain uses TRBV5-6 and TRBJ2-6, with D perhaps TRBD1 (5 bases). The V and J ends lost 2 bases and 2 bases respectively, with 11 bases between them. The CDR3 covers 16 residues. The V gene's germline CDR1 is SGHDT and CDR2 YYEEEE. CDR3 bases: TGTGCCAGCAGCTTAGTACAGGCGGCTGGGGCCAACGTCCTGACTTTC. The encoded protein is CASSLVQAAGANVLTF.